This T cell receptor beta chain was documented in a study of OX40 agonist ivuxolimab in advanced cancers. TCRdb's copy holds only in-frame clones and misses some; the assay was immunoSEQ multiplex PCR. The sample comprises tens of thousands of clones, 75% to 90% of which are singletons, and around 0.19% rests with the top ten. In germline, CDR1 is MNHEY, CDR2 SMNVEV (reference sequence). Trimming cost V 7 bases and J 0 bases; bases outside gene matches: 6. The CDR3 extends over 14 amino acids. Sequencing was performed on CD4+ or CD8+ T cells sorted from blood, taken in a trial of the OX40 agonist ivuxolimab. The clonotype originates from an adult with an advanced solid tumor such as melanoma, head and neck, liver or kidney cancer. The chain combines TRBV27 with TRBJ2-7; the match to TRBD2 covers 7 bases. The CDR3: CASMTTSDSYEQYF. The CDR3 coding sequence is TGTGCCAGCATGACAACTAGCGACTCCTACGAGCAGTACTTC.